This T cell receptor beta chain appears in the sequencing data of a study of T-cell memory formation after mild COVID-19. This clonotype occurred a few times. Its antigen is unidentified. TCRdb recomputed calls from the 5' RACE reads with MiXCR, one row per CDR3 protein. This sample carries 350,000 to 500,000 distinct CDR3 sequences, about a sixth of them seen once, and the ten largest clones take about a fifth. Study results and caveats: A subset of responding clones appeared in pre-infection memory, suggesting cross-reactive memory joined. Day 15 to 85 contracting clones showed balanced CD4/CD8; day 15 to 37 expanders favored CD4+.

The germline V gene has CDR1 LGHNA and CDR2 YNFKEQ. This CDR3 is built from 16 residues. After removal of 3 bases from V and 6 bases from J, the junction contained 10 bases not matched to a gene. The V and J genes are TRBV4-2 and TRBJ1-1, with 10 bases that match TRBD1. The receptor comes from a man between 18 and 35 years old who had mild COVID-19 (a few samples of this study predate the infection). Cell type and time point are not known. Sequencing was carried out using PBMCs or a T cell subset sorted from them (not recorded which). The CDR3 sequence: CASSHHHGQGEAEAFF. In nucleotides, the CDR3 is TGTGCCAGCAGCCACCACCACGGACAGGGGGAGGCTGAAGCTTTCTTT.